These T cell receptor beta chains were read from a single sample in a study of shared clonotypes between healthy human individuals. Clones were read by immunoSEQ multiplex PCR, and TCRdb kept only the in-frame ones, dropping some. This sample carries around 1,000,000 clones, 70% to 85% of them seen once, and the ten largest clones take 0.89%. The specimen sequenced was memory CD4+ T cells from PBMCs. These receptors came from a man between 18 and 35 years old in good health. Some clones in this sample may be carry-over from other donors' samples. The CDR3 runs from the conserved cysteine through the conserved F or W. The D gene is left open where the match is weak. Not every row has a clone size; where given, it reads once, few, many or a size class.

clone size: .; V gene: TRBV7-2; D gene: .; J gene: TRBJ2-7; CDR3 DNA: TGTGCCAGCAGTCCTCCTAGGGCAGTGGAGGTTGCGGAGCAGTACTTC; CDR3 protein: CASSPPRAVEVAEQYF
clone size: .; V gene: TRBV5-4; D gene: TRBD1; J gene: TRBJ2-1; CDR3 DNA: TGTGCCAGCACCAAGAACAGGGGACGGGATGAGCAGTTCTTC; CDR3 protein: CASTKNRGRDEQFF
clone size: .; V gene: TRBV6-5; D gene: TRBD1; J gene: TRBJ1-2; CDR3 DNA: TGTGCCAGCAGTTCGACAGGGGGCGTCTATGGCTACACCTTC; CDR3 protein: CASSSTGGVYGYTF
clone size: .; V gene: TRBV5-1; D gene: TRBD2; J gene: TRBJ2-3; CDR3 DNA: TGCGCCAGCAGCCCGGGACTAGCGGGAGGCATCGGTATTCCAGATACGCAGTATTTT; CDR3 protein: CASSPGLAGGIGIPDTQYF
clone size: .; V gene: TRBV18; D gene: .; J gene: TRBJ1-4; CDR3 DNA: TGTGCCAGCTCACCTACGTCAGGGGTAGGCACTAATGAAAAACTGTTTTTT; CDR3 protein: CASSPTSGVGTNEKLFF
clone size: .; V gene: TRBV4-2; D gene: .; J gene: TRBJ2-2; CDR3 DNA: TGTGCCAGCAGCCAAGAAGTTTCTAGGGGGACATCGAACACCGGGGAGCTGTTTTTT; CDR3 protein: CASSQEVSRGTSNTGELFF
clone size: .; V gene: TRBV28; D gene: .; J gene: TRBJ1-1; CDR3 DNA: TGTGCCAGCAGACTTCAGGGGAGCACTGAAGCTTTCTTT; CDR3 protein: CASRLQGSTEAFF
clone size: .; V gene: TRBV28; D gene: .; J gene: TRBJ2-5; CDR3 DNA: TGTGCCAGCGTGGGGGCAGGGGAAGAGACCCAGTACTTC; CDR3 protein: CASVGAGEETQYF
clone size: few; V gene: TRBV7-2; D gene: TRBD1; J gene: TRBJ1-5; CDR3 DNA: TGTGCCAGCAGCACGGGACAGGTGGTTAGGCAGCCCCAGCATTTT; CDR3 protein: CASSTGQVVRQPQHF
clone size: .; V gene: TRBV28; D gene: TRBD1; J gene: TRBJ1-1; CDR3 DNA: TGTGCCAGCAGGTTCGCTGGGCAGGGGGCGCAGAAGGGCACTGAAGCTTTCTTT; CDR3 protein: CASRFAGQGAQKGTEAFF
clone size: .; V gene: TRBV5-1; D gene: TRBD2; J gene: TRBJ2-1; CDR3 DNA: TGCGCCAGCAGCTCCATACTAGCGGGAGGCTCTGAGCAGTTCTTC; CDR3 protein: CASSSILAGGSEQFF
clone size: .; V gene: TRBV2; D gene: TRBD2; J gene: TRBJ2-5; CDR3 DNA: TGTGCCAGCAGTGTGCCAGCGGGGGGGGAGACCCAGTACTTC; CDR3 protein: CASSVPAGGETQYF
clone size: .; V gene: TRBV18; D gene: TRBD1; J gene: TRBJ1-5; CDR3 DNA: TGTGCCAGCTCACCGCAGGGGGCCGAGCAGCCCCAGCATTTT; CDR3 protein: CASSPQGAEQPQHF
clone size: many; V gene: TRBV4-2; D gene: TRBD2; J gene: TRBJ2-3; CDR3 DNA: TGTGCCAGCAGCCAAGATTTGATAGCGGGGGCAGATACGCAGTATTTT; CDR3 protein: CASSQDLIAGADTQYF
clone size: .; V gene: TRBV7-9; D gene: .; J gene: TRBJ2-3; CDR3 DNA: TGTGCCAGCAGCTTGGGCATCCCTTCCACAGATACGCAGTATTTT; CDR3 protein: CASSLGIPSTDTQYF
clone size: once; V gene: TRBV5-1; D gene: TRBD1; J gene: TRBJ1-2; CDR3 DNA: TGCGCCAGCAGCTTGTGGGGGACAGGGGCAGGAGCTGGCTACACCTTC; CDR3 protein: CASSLWGTGAGAGYTF
clone size: .; V gene: TRBV7-8; D gene: .; J gene: TRBJ2-1; CDR3 DNA: TGTGCCAGCAGCTTAAGGACCTGGGGGGCGGAGATTAACAATGAGCAGTTCTTC; CDR3 protein: CASSLRTWGAEINNEQFF
clone size: .; V gene: TRBV28; D gene: TRBD1; J gene: TRBJ1-1; CDR3 DNA: TGTGCCAGCACCCCGCGGGACAGGGCAAACACTGAAGCTTTCTTT; CDR3 protein: CASTPRDRANTEAFF
clone size: .; V gene: TRBV29-1; D gene: TRBD2; J gene: TRBJ2-5; CDR3 DNA: TGCAGCGTGGATAGCGGGGGCCAAGAGACCCAGTACTTC; CDR3 protein: CSVDSGGQETQYF
clone size: once; V gene: TRBV6-5; D gene: TRBD2; J gene: TRBJ2-3; CDR3 DNA: TGTGCCAGCAGGGCGGGAGTCGTAACAGATACGCAGTATTTT; CDR3 protein: CASRAGVVTDTQYF
clone size: .; V gene: TRBV6-1; D gene: .; J gene: TRBJ1-2; CDR3 DNA: TGTGCCAGCAATCCCGACAGAAACTATGGCTACACCTTC; CDR3 protein: CASNPDRNYGYTF
clone size: .; V gene: TRBV9; D gene: .; J gene: TRBJ2-3; CDR3 DNA: TGTGCCAGCACCTCCTCGCCAAACACGTATTACACAGATACGCAGTATTTT; CDR3 protein: CASTSSPNTYYTDTQYF
clone size: .; V gene: TRBV27; D gene: TRBD1; J gene: TRBJ1-5; CDR3 DNA: TGTGCCAGCAGTTCGGACAGGAATCAGCCCCAGCATTTT; CDR3 protein: CASSSDRNQPQHF
clone size: once; V gene: TRBV27; D gene: .; J gene: TRBJ2-1; CDR3 DNA: TGTGCCAGCTCCGTGATCGGCTCCTACAATGAGCAGTTCTTC; CDR3 protein: CASSVIGSYNEQFF
clone size: .; V gene: TRBV5-6; D gene: .; J gene: TRBJ2-3; CDR3 DNA: TGTGCCAGCACGACGCCTAGCGAGGGCACAGATACGCAGTATTTT; CDR3 protein: CASTTPSEGTDTQYF
clone size: few; V gene: TRBV7-2; D gene: .; J gene: TRBJ1-2; CDR3 DNA: TGTGCCAGCAGCTCCTTCGGCGGGGGGGGCGATGGCTACACCTTC; CDR3 protein: CASSSFGGGGDGYTF
clone size: .; V gene: TRBV5-1; D gene: .; J gene: TRBJ2-5; CDR3 DNA: TGCGCCAGCAGCCCGGGTCCGCAGGGGAGGGAGACCCAGTACTTC; CDR3 protein: CASSPGPQGRETQYF
clone size: .; V gene: TRBV11-2; D gene: TRBD2; J gene: TRBJ2-5; CDR3 DNA: TGTGCCAGCAGCTTTACTCCCTTTAGCGGGAGGGCCCAAGAGACCCAGTACTTC; CDR3 protein: CASSFTPFSGRAQETQYF
clone size: .; V gene: TRBV11-2; D gene: TRBD2; J gene: TRBJ2-5; CDR3 DNA: TGTGCCAGCAGCTTAATGGGAGGGGCCCAAGAGACCCAGTACTTC; CDR3 protein: CASSLMGGAQETQYF
clone size: few; V gene: TRBV23-1; D gene: .; J gene: TRBJ2-7; CDR3 DNA: TGCGCCAGCAGTCAATCGCCGCGAAGGGAAGTACACGAGCAGTACTTC; CDR3 protein: CASSQSPRREVHEQYF
clone size: .; V gene: TRBV23-1; D gene: .; J gene: TRBJ1-1; CDR3 DNA: TGCGCCAGCAGTCGCACGACCCATAACACTGAAGCTTTCTTT; CDR3 protein: CASSRTTHNTEAFF
clone size: few; V gene: TRBV7-2; D gene: TRBD2; J gene: TRBJ2-7; CDR3 DNA: TGTGCCAGCACCCGGCCGGGACTAGCTTCCTACGAGCAGTACTTC; CDR3 protein: CASTRPGLASYEQYF
clone size: .; V gene: TRBV7-3; D gene: TRBD1; J gene: TRBJ2-7; CDR3 DNA: TGTGCCAGCAGCCCGCAGACAGGGGCGGGCTACGAGCAGTACTTC; CDR3 protein: CASSPQTGAGYEQYF